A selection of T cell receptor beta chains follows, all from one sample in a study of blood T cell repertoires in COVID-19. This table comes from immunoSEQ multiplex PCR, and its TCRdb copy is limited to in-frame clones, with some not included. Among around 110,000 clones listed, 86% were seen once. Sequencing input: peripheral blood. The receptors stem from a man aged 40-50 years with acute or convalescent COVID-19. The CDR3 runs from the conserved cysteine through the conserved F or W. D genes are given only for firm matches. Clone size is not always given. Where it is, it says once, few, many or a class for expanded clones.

TGCGCCAGCAGCCTAGATAAGGCGAACTATGGCTACACCTTC	CASSLDKANYGYTF	NA	TRBJ1-2	TRBV5-1	NA
TGTGCCAGCAGCTCCCGGGGGGGGGCTACATACAATGAGCAGTTCTTC	CASSSRGGATYNEQFF	TRBD2	TRBJ2-1	TRBV7-3	NA
TGTGCCAGCAGCTCCGACGTGGAGCCCCAGTACTTC	CASSSDVEPQYF	NA	TRBJ2-5	TRBV7-2	NA
TGTGCCAGCAGCCCCCCGGGGGGATCGGGCGATCAGCCCCAGCATTTT	CASSPPGGSGDQPQHF	NA	TRBJ1-5	TRBV7-9	NA
TGTGCCAGCAGCCAGGGGGGAGCCACCGGGGAGCTGTTTTTT	CASSQGGATGELFF	NA	TRBJ2-2	TRBV14	NA
TGCAGTGCTAGTTCCACTCTAGCGGGGGGCTACAATGAGCAGTTCTTC	CSASSTLAGGYNEQFF	TRBD2	TRBJ2-1	TRBV20-1	NA
TGCGCCAGCAGCCTGGACAGGGCCAGCACAGATACGCAGTATTTT	CASSLDRASTDTQYF	TRBD1	TRBJ2-3	TRBV5-1	NA
TGTGCCAGCAGAATATCACAGGGCGCTGAAGCTTTCTTT	CASRISQGAEAFF	NA	TRBJ1-1	TRBV2	NA
TGTGCCAGCAGCTTAGATGGCAGGGTCCAAGAGACCCAGTACTTC	CASSLDGRVQETQYF	NA	TRBJ2-5	TRBV11-2	NA
TGTGCCAGCTCCGGGACAGGGGGCGTTGGTGAAAAACTGTTTTTT	CASSGTGGVGEKLFF	TRBD1	TRBJ1-4	TRBV18	few
TGTGCCACCAGACCTGACGACGGCGGAAATTCACCCCTCCACTTT	CATRPDDGGNSPLHF	NA	TRBJ1-6	TRBV5-4	NA
TGTGCCAGCAGCCAAGTTCGTCAGGGGCGGGACACTGAAGCTTTCTTT	CASSQVRQGRDTEAFF	NA	TRBJ1-1	TRBV4-2	NA
TGTGCTAGTGGTTTGATCTTGACAGGGGCGAATCAGCCCCAGCATTTT	CASGLILTGANQPQHF	TRBD1	TRBJ1-5	TRBV12-5	NA
TGTGCCAGCAGTTCGGTTTGGGGAGGAGAGACCCAGTACTTC	CASSSVWGGETQYF	NA	TRBJ2-5	TRBV27	NA
TGTGCCGGAGCTAGCGGGAGGGCCAAATACAATGAGCAGTTCTTC	CAGASGRAKYNEQFF	TRBD2	TRBJ2-1	TRBV7-8	NA
TGCGCCAGCAGCCAGCGACAGGAATTGAACACTGAAGCTTTCTTT	CASSQRQELNTEAFF	NA	TRBJ1-1	TRBV5-1	NA
TGTGCCAGCAGCTTCTCGGGACTAGCGGAAGAGACCCAGTACTTC	CASSFSGLAEETQYF	TRBD2	TRBJ2-5	TRBV5-4	NA
TGTGCCAGTAGTATGGGGCCGAATGAAAAACTGTTTTTT	CASSMGPNEKLFF	NA	TRBJ1-4	TRBV19	NA
TGTGCCAGCAGCAAATTGGGACAGGGGGTCCCTCGGACTGAAGCTTTCTTT	CASSKLGQGVPRTEAFF	NA	TRBJ1-1	TRBV21-1	NA
TGTGCCAGCAGCCGCTGGCATGAGCAGTTCTTC	CASSRWHEQFF	NA	TRBJ2-1	TRBV12-3/TRBV12-4	few
TGTGCCAGCTCACGCACGGGACAGCGGGACGAGCAGTACTTC	CASSRTGQRDEQYF	NA	TRBJ2-7	TRBV18	once
TGTGCCAGCAGCTTGCTACTAGCGGGAGGGCGGGATACGCAGTATTTT	CASSLLLAGGRDTQYF	TRBD2	TRBJ2-3	TRBV5-8	NA
TGTGCCAGCAGTTTAACCCAGAATCAGCCCCAGCATTTT	CASSLTQNQPQHF	NA	TRBJ1-5	TRBV12-3/TRBV12-4	NA
TGTGCCAGCAGCCACCCCGACAGGAGCAAAAACATTCAGTACTTC	CASSHPDRSKNIQYF	NA	TRBJ2-4	TRBV3-1/TRBV3-2	NA
TGTGCCAGTAGTACAGGACTAGCGTGGGGCACAGATACGCAGTATTTT	CASSTGLAWGTDTQYF	TRBD2	TRBJ2-3	TRBV19	NA
TGCAGTGCTAGTGGGGACAGGGGGAATCAGCCCCAGCATTTT	CSASGDRGNQPQHF	TRBD1	TRBJ1-5	TRBV20-1	NA
TGCGCCAGCAGCGATTCGACAGGGTCTCATGGCTACACCTTC	CASSDSTGSHGYTF	TRBD1	TRBJ1-2	TRBV5-1	NA
TGCAGCGTCGTTCAGCGAAATACGCAGTATTTT	CSVVQRNTQYF	NA	TRBJ2-3	TRBV29-1	NA
TGCGCCAGCAGTACGACAGGGGATGACTATGGCTACACCTTC	CASSTTGDDYGYTF	TRBD1	TRBJ1-2	TRBV5-1	once
TGTGCCAGCAGCTCCTTTGTGACTGATGGAAGCACCATATATTTT	CASSSFVTDGSTIYF	NA	TRBJ1-3	TRBV5-6	NA
TGTGCCGGGACAGGGGTTAACTATGGCTACACCTTC	CAGTGVNYGYTF	TRBD1	TRBJ1-2	TRBV30	NA
TGTGCCAGCTCACCGTCCAAAGGGGAGGACTATGGCTACACCTTC	CASSPSKGEDYGYTF	NA	TRBJ1-2	TRBV18	NA